Listed below are T cell receptor beta chains from one sample, sequenced in a study of T-cell memory formation after mild COVID-19. MiXCR, run by TCRdb on the 5' RACE reads, gives a single entry per CDR3 protein. Of about 350,000 distinct CDR3 sequences listed, less than 25% are singletons. The sample comprised PBMCs or a T cell subset sorted from them (not recorded which). Receptor source: a man younger than 35 who had mild COVID-19 (a few samples of this study predate the infection). Cell type and time point are not known. Both conserved end residues are part of each CDR3. Each record gives: V gene, clone size, J gene, D gene, CDR3 DNA, CDR3 protein. The D gene is left open where the match is weak. Rows may omit the clone size; those that give it use once, few, many or a size class.

TRBV14	few	TRBJ2-7	NA	TGTGCCAGCAGCCGTAGGTTTACCTACGAGCAGTACTTC	CASSRRFTYEQYF
TRBV29-1	NA	TRBJ2-1	TRBD1	TGCAGCGCCTCCGGGACAGGGGGATTAACCCTCTACAATGAGCAGTTCTTC	CSASGTGGLTLYNEQFF
TRBV27	NA	TRBJ2-1	TRBD2	TGTGCCAGCAGTACCAGAGCGGGGGTAAGGCAGTTCTTC	CASSTRAGVRQFF
TRBV12-3/TRBV12-4	NA	TRBJ2-3	TRBD2	TGTGCCAGCACCCCCGAGGCGGGGGGAACAGATACGCAGTATTTT	CASTPEAGGTDTQYF
TRBV7-2	NA	TRBJ1-2	TRBD1	TGTGCCAGCAGCTCGCCGGGACAGGGGTCCTATGGCTACACCTTC	CASSSPGQGSYGYTF
TRBV7-2	few	TRBJ2-1	TRBD1	TGTGCCAGCAGCCCCAACCCGGGGACAGAGAAACTTAATGAGCAGTTCTTC	CASSPNPGTEKLNEQFF
TRBV7-2	few	TRBJ2-1	TRBD2	TGTGCCAGCAGCCCGCGTGAGCGGGGGTACAATGAGCAGTTCTTC	CASSPRERGYNEQFF
TRBV5-1	NA	TRBJ1-6	NA	TGCGCCAGCAGCTTGGTTCCCGGGACGACTAATTCACACCTCCACTTT	CASSLVPGTTNSHLHF
TRBV7-2	NA	TRBJ2-1	NA	TGTGCCAGCTCACCCCCCAATCCCCGTGAGCAGTTCTTC	CASSPPNPREQFF
TRBV5-1	many	TRBJ1-4	NA	TGCGCCAGCAGCTTTGGGACGGTATCATCGGGTGAAAAACTGTTTTTT	CASSFGTVSSGEKLFF
TRBV20-1	few	TRBJ2-2	NA	TGCAGTGCTAGTTCCCCCTATTCGGCGGGCGGGGAGCTGTTTTTT	CSASSPYSAGGELFF
TRBV6-1	few	TRBJ1-5	TRBD1	TGTGCCAGCAGAGTCTCAGGGGGCGGTCAGCCCCAGCATTTT	CASRVSGGGQPQHF
TRBV15	few	TRBJ2-6	TRBD2	TGTGCCACCGGGGAGGGAATGTCCGGGGCCAACGTCCTGACTTTC	CATGEGMSGANVLTF
TRBV5-1	NA	TRBJ2-2	TRBD1	TGCGCCAGCCGTTCCTGGACAGGGGGTATGACCGGGGAGCTGTTTTTT	CASRSWTGGMTGELFF
TRBV11-2	NA	TRBJ2-3	NA	TGTGCCAGCAGCTCCCCCCGCGGCCCCGGTTGGGATACGCAGTATTTT	CASSSPRGPGWDTQYF
TRBV3-1	NA	TRBJ1-6	NA	TGTGCCAGCAGCCCCCGGGGGGGCGATTATAATTCACCCCTCCACTTT	CASSPRGGDYNSPLHF
TRBV15	NA	TRBJ2-1	TRBD1	TGTGCCACCAGCAGGCCGAAGGACAGGGGTAACAATGAGCAGTTCTTC	CATSRPKDRGNNEQFF
TRBV10-3	NA	TRBJ2-5	TRBD2	TGTGCCATCAGCGGTAGCGGGGTTCTAGGAGAGACCCAGTACTTC	CAISGSGVLGETQYF
TRBV7-9	few	TRBJ1-1	NA	TGTGCCAGCAGGTCGGGTAACCTCTTGACCCATGAAGCTTTCTTT	CASRSGNLLTHEAFF
TRBV10-1	NA	TRBJ2-7	NA	TGCGCCAGCAGTGAGTCGTGGGGACCCTACGAGCGGTACTTC	CASSESWGPYERYF
TRBV5-1	many	TRBJ2-1	NA	TGCGCCAGCAGCTTGTGGTCGGGGGCCGGTTACAAGTTCTTC	CASSLWSGAGYKFF
TRBV5-1	few	TRBJ2-7	NA	TGCGCCAGCAGCTTTTCGGGGGTCGAGCAGTACTTC	CASSFSGVEQYF
TRBV6-5	NA	TRBJ1-2	NA	TGTGCCAGCAGTTACGCGGGAGTTAGTGGCTACACCTTC	CASSYAGVSGYTF
TRBV28	many	TRBJ1-1	TRBD1	TGTGCCAGCAGTCCCCCCGGGACAGGGTCTGGAGATACTGAAGCTTTCTTT	CASSPPGTGSGDTEAFF
TRBV7-2	NA	TRBJ2-5	TRBD2	TGTGCCAGCAGCTTAAGGCGGGGGGAAGAGACCCAGTACTTC	CASSLRRGEETQYF
TRBV7-2	NA	TRBJ2-7	TRBD1	TGTGCCAGCAGCTCGGACAGGGGGGGATACGAGCAGTACTTC	CASSSDRGGYEQYF
TRBV12-3/TRBV12-4	many	TRBJ2-3	TRBD2	TGTGCCAGCAGCGAGCGGGGGGCCACAGATACGCAGTATTTT	CASSERGATDTQYF
TRBV5-4	few	TRBJ2-5	NA	TGTGCCAGCGGGCCGGGACAACAAGAGACCCAGTACTTC	CASGPGQQETQYF
TRBV20-1	NA	TRBJ2-5	TRBD2	TGCAGTGTCAGCCGACTAGCGGGGGGCCAGGAGACCCAGTACTTC	CSVSRLAGGQETQYF
TRBV11-1	few	TRBJ2-3	NA	TGTGCCAGCGGGGGCGGGGTTACAGATACGCAGTATTTT	CASGGGVTDTQYF
TRBV5-1	NA	TRBJ2-2	TRBD1	TGCGCCAGCAGCTTGCTGGGACAGACACTCATCGGGGAGCTGTTTTTT	CASSLLGQTLIGELFF
TRBV6-5	few	TRBJ2-3	TRBD2	TGTGCCAGCAGGCCACTAGCGGGGGCGTATGATACGCAGTATTTT	CASRPLAGAYDTQYF
TRBV20-1	few	TRBJ1-5	NA	TGCAGTGCTGGACCATATAGCAATCAGCCCCAGCATTTT	CSAGPYSNQPQHF
TRBV9	few	TRBJ1-3	NA	TGTGCCAGCAGCGTAGCTACATGGCAGGGAGGAGGAAACACCATATATTTT	CASSVATWQGGGNTIYF
TRBV4-3	NA	TRBJ1-6	NA	TGCGCCAGCAGCCAAGAAAGGGATAATTCACCCCTCCACTTT	CASSQERDNSPLHF
TRBV5-1	few	TRBJ1-1	NA	TGCGCCAGCCCCTCCCTGCCCACGGTCCGGGTGAACACTGAAGCTTTCTTT	CASPSLPTVRVNTEAFF
TRBV7-2	NA	TRBJ1-2	NA	TGTGCCAGCAGCTTAAGAGGGCTGAAGGATGGCTACACCTTC	CASSLRGLKDGYTF
TRBV20-1	NA	TRBJ1-1	NA	TGCAGTGCCCCGAACCGGGACGGAGATCGGAACACTGAAGCTTTCTTT	CSAPNRDGDRNTEAFF
TRBV25-1	NA	TRBJ2-5	TRBD2	TGTGCCAGCACCCGAGCGGGGGTACAAGAGACCCAGTACTTC	CASTRAGVQETQYF
TRBV28	many	TRBJ2-1	NA	TGTGCCAGCGCAACAGGGAACTCCAATGAGCAGTTCTTC	CASATGNSNEQFF
TRBV5-1	few	TRBJ1-3	NA	TGCGCCAGCAGCCAAGGACCAGTGAAAAACACCATATATTTT	CASSQGPVKNTIYF
TRBV4-1	few	TRBJ2-1	TRBD2	TGCGCCAGTCGCACTCCGGGACTAGCGAACAATGAGCAGTTCTTC	CASRTPGLANNEQFF
TRBV5-1	many	TRBJ2-1	NA	TGCGCCAGCAGCTTCGCCTTGGACATTAGAGCTAGCAATGAGCAGTTCTTC	CASSFALDIRASNEQFF
TRBV4-2	NA	TRBJ1-2	NA	TGTGCCAGCAGCCAAGATACAGGGCACTATGGCTACACCTTC	CASSQDTGHYGYTF
TRBV29-1	NA	TRBJ2-7	NA	TGCAGCGTTGATCCCGGGGTGCCCTTTGGCGAGCAGTACTTC	CSVDPGVPFGEQYF
TRBV23-1	NA	TRBJ1-2	TRBD1	TGCGCCAGCAGGGGGACAGGGGGCGCCTATGGCTACACCTTC	CASRGTGGAYGYTF
TRBV25-1	NA	TRBJ1-1	NA	TGTGCCAGCAGTGCAACCAGGGTTACGACTTTCTTT	CASSATRVTTFF
TRBV5-6	NA	TRBJ2-2	NA	TGTGCCAGCAGCTTGGACGTGAACACCGGGGAGCTGTTTTTT	CASSLDVNTGELFF
TRBV5-4	many	TRBJ2-5	NA	TGTGCCAGCAGCTTCGGCGGGGAAGAGACCCAGTACTTC	CASSFGGEETQYF
TRBV28	NA	TRBJ2-3	TRBD1	TGTGCCAGCAGTTCCGGGACAGGGCCAGATACGCAGTATTTT	CASSSGTGPDTQYF
TRBV19	few	TRBJ2-1	NA	TGTGCCAGTAGTATTCGCCCAGCGGTCTACAATGAGCAGTTCTTC	CASSIRPAVYNEQFF
TRBV4-3	few	TRBJ2-3	TRBD2	TGCGCCAGCAGCCGGTCTAGCGGGGGATACACAGATACGCAGTATTTT	CASSRSSGGYTDTQYF
TRBV6-5	NA	TRBJ1-1	NA	TGTGCCAGCAGTTATGAGCTGAACACTGAAGCTTTCTTT	CASSYELNTEAFF
TRBV29-1	NA	TRBJ1-2	TRBD1	TGCAGCGGGGGGACAGGGGACGATGGCTACACCTTC	CSGGTGDDGYTF
TRBV20-1	few	TRBJ2-3	NA	TGCAGTGCTAGAAGCAGCGGAGGGGGTGATACGCAGTATTTT	CSARSSGGGDTQYF
TRBV6-5	once	TRBJ2-3	NA	TGTGCCAGCAGTCCTATGACAGGAACGCAGTATTTT	CASSPMTGTQYF
TRBV12-3/TRBV12-4	NA	TRBJ1-1	NA	TGTGCCAGCACCCCCGGACAGTTGAACACTGAAGCTTTCTTT	CASTPGQLNTEAFF